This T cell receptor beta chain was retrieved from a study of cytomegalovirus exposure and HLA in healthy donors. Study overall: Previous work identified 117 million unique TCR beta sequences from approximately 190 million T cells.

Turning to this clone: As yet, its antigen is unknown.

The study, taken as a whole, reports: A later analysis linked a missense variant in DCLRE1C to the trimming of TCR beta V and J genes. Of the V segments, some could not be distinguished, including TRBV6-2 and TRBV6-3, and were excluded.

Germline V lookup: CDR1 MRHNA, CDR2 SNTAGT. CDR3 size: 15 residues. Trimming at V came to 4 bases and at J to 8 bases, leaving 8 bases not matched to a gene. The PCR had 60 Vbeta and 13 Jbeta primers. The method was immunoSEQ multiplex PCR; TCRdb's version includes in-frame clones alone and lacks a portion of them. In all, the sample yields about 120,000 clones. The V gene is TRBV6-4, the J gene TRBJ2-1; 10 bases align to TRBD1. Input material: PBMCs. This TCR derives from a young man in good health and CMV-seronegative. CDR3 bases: TGTGCCAGCAGTGGACCGGGACAGGGGCATCATGAGCAGTTCTTC. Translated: CASSGPGQGHHEQFF.